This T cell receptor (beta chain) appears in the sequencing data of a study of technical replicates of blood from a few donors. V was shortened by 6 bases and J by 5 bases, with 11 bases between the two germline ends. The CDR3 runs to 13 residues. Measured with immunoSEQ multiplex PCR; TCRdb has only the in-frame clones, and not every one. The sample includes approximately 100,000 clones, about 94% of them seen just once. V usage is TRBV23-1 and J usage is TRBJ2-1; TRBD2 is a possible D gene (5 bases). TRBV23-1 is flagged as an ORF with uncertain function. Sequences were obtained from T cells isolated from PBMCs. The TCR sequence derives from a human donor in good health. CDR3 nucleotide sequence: TGCGCCAGCAGATCCGACGGGGACAATGAGCAGTTCTTC. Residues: CASRSDGDNEQFF.